The 18 T cell receptor beta chains given below trace back to one sample, sequenced in a study of CD8 T cells in Susac syndrome. With random hexamers, 0.5 to 1 ug RNA was reverse transcribed. TCRdb called the immunoSEQ multiplex PCR reads again in MiXCR, with one record for every CDR3 protein. The data show approximately 160,000 distinct CDR3 sequences, over 85% seen once. Sequencing was done on a sample of CD4+ T cells from PBMCs. These receptors all come from a human donor with multiple sclerosis.

The chain couples TRBV4-1 to TRBJ2-7, with D possibly matching TRBD2 (5 bases). V was trimmed by 1 base and J by 4 bases, leaving 8 bases between them. There are 13 residues in the CDR3. Germline V gene sequence: CDR1 MGHRA, CDR2 YSYEKL. The CDR3 DNA reads TGCGCCAGCAGCCAAGCAAGAGGGTACGAGCAGTACTTC. This translates into CASSQARGYEQYF.

The V call is TRBV4-3, the J call TRBJ2-2; D possibly corresponds to TRBD2 (5 bases). This CDR3 is 18 amino acids long. V gave up 2 bases and J gave up 2 bases, with 18 bases separating them. Germline lookup yields CDR1 LGHNA and CDR2 YSLEER. The CDR3 region is CASSQNPAPGVNTGELFF. The CDR3 DNA sequence: TGCGCCAGCAGCCAAAATCCCGCCCCCGGGGTTAACACCGGGGAGCTGTTTTTT.

The genes are TRBV14 and TRBJ1-3; D uncertain. Looked up from germline, CDR1 is SGHDN and CDR2 is FVKESK. V lost 4 bases and J 4 bases, leaving 17 bases between the germline ends. CDR3 length: 16 residues. The CDR3 spells CASSLLGSVRGNTIYF. CDR3 in DNA: TGTGCCAGCAGCCTTCTCGGGTCCGTGCGAGGAAACACCATATATTTT.

This clonotype appeared once. The rearrangement uses TRBV10-3 and TRBJ2-1; D remains unclear. The V and J ends lost 10 bases and 1 base respectively, with 14 bases between them. Looked up from germline, CDR1 is ENHRY and CDR2 is SYGVKD. The CDR3 runs 14 residues. This CDR3 reads CATAVEVSYNEQFF. The CDR3 DNA sequence: TGTGCCACCGCAGTCGAGGTTTCCTACAATGAGCAGTTCTTC.

The chain combines TRBV6-1 with TRBJ2-1; perhaps TRBD1 as D (6 bases). This CDR3 has 17 amino acids. V lost 5 bases and J 3 bases, leaving 20 bases between the germline ends. Germline values: CDR1 MNHNS, CDR2 SASEGT. The CDR3 protein is CASSPGSGTQGYNEQFF. CDR3 sequence (DNA): TGTGCCAGCAGTCCTGGGTCCGGGACACAAGGCTACAATGAGCAGTTCTTC.

The chain employs TRBV9 and TRBJ1-3, with D perhaps TRBD1 (6 bases). CDR3 length: 15 residues. With 0 bases removed from V and 0 bases from J, the gap between germline ends came to 7 bases. The germline gives CDR1 SGDLS, CDR2 YYNGEE. In DNA, the CDR3 is TGTGCCAGCAGCGTAGGGACAGACTCTGGAAACACCATATATTTT. This encodes CASSVGTDSGNTIYF.

The V call is TRBV29-1, the J call TRBJ1-5; perhaps TRBD1 as D (5 bases). The CDR3 is 14 residues long. Per the germline V gene, CDR1 is SQVTM and CDR2 is ANQGSEA. Trimming removed 4 bases from V and 7 bases from J, with 17 bases in between. DNA of the CDR3: TGCAGCGTTGGGGGGGACGGGGTTGGCCAGCCCCAGCATTTT. Its protein product is CSVGGDGVGQPQHF.

The chain joins TRBV27 to TRBJ1-3; D is undetermined. The germline gives CDR1 MNHEY, CDR2 SMNVEV (reference sequence). This CDR3 is built from 14 residues. Trimming removed 3 bases from V and 7 bases from J, with 13 bases in between. CDR3 sequence reads: CASSFNPKGNTIYF. CDR3 DNA: TGTGCCAGCAGTTTTAACCCAAAAGGGAACACCATATATTTT.

J is TRBJ2-3 and V is TRBV9, with a weak D call TRBD1 (5 bases). From germline, CDR1 is SGDLS and CDR2 YYNGEE. The CDR3 totals 15 residues. Trimming cost V 3 bases and J 1 base, with 12 bases left between them. The DNA of the CDR3 is TGTGCCAGCAGCGGGGGCCTGCTTGGCACAGATACGCAGTATTTT. Amino acids: CASSGGLLGTDTQYF. Complete variable domain (other parts from reference TRBV9 and TRBJ2-3): DSGVTQTPKHLITATGQRVTLRCSPRSGDLSVYWYQQSLDQGLQFLIQYYNGEERAKGNILERFSAQQFPDLHSELNLSSLELGDSALYFCASSGGLLGTDTQYFGPGTRLTVL.

The chain recombines TRBV20-1 with TRBJ2-3; 11 bases align to TRBD2. The CDR3 sequence is 16 residues long. CDR1 DFQATT and CDR2 SNEGSKA come from the germline V gene (reference sequence). The J segment lost 2 bases and the V segment lost 3 bases, leaving 7 bases of the junction unmatched. The CDR3 region has the DNA TGCAGTGCTAGGGGGCTAGCGGGGGGTTCCACAGATACGCAGTATTTT. Translation: CSARGLAGGSTDTQYF.

This rearrangement joins TRBV27 to TRBJ2-7; weak D call: TRBD2 (5 bases). The CDR3 totals 11 residues. Germline V lookup: CDR1 MNHEY, CDR2 SMNVEV (reference sequence). Trimming cost V 8 bases and J 7 bases, with 12 bases left between them. CDR3 bases: TGTGCCAGCCGGGATCACTTAGAGCAGTACTTC. It is translated as CASRDHLEQYF.

The rearrangement uses TRBV7-6 and TRBJ2-1; 7 nucleotides agree with TRBD1. There are 16 residues in the CDR3. Germline trimming cut 0 bases from V and 0 bases from J; bases unmatched to any gene: 2. Germline loops: CDR1 SGHVS, CDR2 FNYEAQ. The CDR3 region is CASSLAGQSSYNEQFF. The CDR3 DNA reads as TGTGCCAGCAGCTTAGCGGGACAGAGCTCCTACAATGAGCAGTTCTTC.

The V and J genes are TRBV6-5 and TRBJ2-5; 8 nucleotides line up with TRBD2. This CDR3 is built from 14 residues. Germline lookup yields CDR1 MNHEY and CDR2 SVGAGI. J lost 4 bases, V lost 8 bases, and 9 bases had no gene match. CDR3 sequence: CASRPGLVGETQYF. DNA for the CDR3: TGTGCCAGCCGGCCGGGACTAGTGGGAGAGACCCAGTACTTC.

V is TRBV7-3 and J is TRBJ2-1; maybe TRBD2 (6 bases). Germline V CDR1 and CDR2: SGHTA, FQGTGA. The CDR3 is 13 amino acids. V gave up 5 bases and J gave up 6 bases, with 11 bases separating them. CDR3 sequence: CASSPGASNEQFF. For the CDR3, the DNA is TGTGCCAGCAGCCCGGGAGCTTCCAATGAGCAGTTCTTC.

The rearrangement uses TRBV4-3 and TRBJ2-2; D ambiguous. This CDR3 is built from 13 residues. V lost 0 bases and J 7 bases, leaving 6 bases between the germline ends. The germline V gene encodes CDR1 LGHNA and CDR2 YSLEER. CDR3: CASSQDWGGELFF. CDR3 coding DNA: TGCGCCAGCAGCCAAGATTGGGGCGGGGAGCTGTTTTTT.

The chain links TRBV24-1 to TRBJ2-1; the match to TRBD2 covers 7 bases. The CDR3 is made up of 15 amino acids. V lost 5 bases, J lost 2 bases, and 5 bases stayed unmatched. Germline lookup yields CDR1 KGHDR and CDR2 SFDVKD. CDR3 bases: TGTGCCACCAGTGTCTCAAGCGGGGCCTACAATGAGCAGTTCTTC. Amino acid sequence: CATSVSSGAYNEQFF.

Here the CDR3 reads CASSQDLASRQGQPQHF. The CDR3 coding sequence is TGTGCCAGCAGCCAAGATCTAGCCTCGAGACAGGGGCAGCCCCAGCATTTT. V usage is TRBV4-2 and J usage is TRBJ1-5; 8 nucleotides align to TRBD1. V lost 0 bases to trimming and J lost 7 bases; unmatched junction nucleotides: 11. The V gene's germline CDR1 is LGHNA and CDR2 YNFKEQ. The CDR3 is 17 amino acids.

The chain recombines TRBV20-1 with TRBJ2-1, with 7 bases matching TRBD2. Germline CDR1 reads DFQATT; CDR2 reads SNEGSKA (reference sequence). The junction had 16 bases not matched to a gene; V was cut back by 3 bases and J by 8 bases. The CDR3 runs 16 residues. The CDR3 DNA follows: TGCAGTGCTAGCGATTCTGGGCGGGAGAGGGGCGATGAGCAGTTCTTC. Protein: CSASDSGRERGDEQFF.